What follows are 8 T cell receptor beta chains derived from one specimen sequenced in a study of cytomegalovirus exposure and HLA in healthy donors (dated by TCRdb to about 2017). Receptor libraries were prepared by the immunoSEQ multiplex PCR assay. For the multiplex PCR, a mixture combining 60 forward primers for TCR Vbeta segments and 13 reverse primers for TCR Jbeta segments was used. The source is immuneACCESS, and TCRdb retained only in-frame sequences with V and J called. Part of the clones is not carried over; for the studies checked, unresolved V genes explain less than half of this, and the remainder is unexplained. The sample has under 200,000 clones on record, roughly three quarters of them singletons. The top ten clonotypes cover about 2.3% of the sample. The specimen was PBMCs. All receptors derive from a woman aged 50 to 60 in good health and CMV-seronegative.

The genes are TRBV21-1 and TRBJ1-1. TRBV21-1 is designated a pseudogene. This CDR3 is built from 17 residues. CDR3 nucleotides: TGTGCCAGCAGCAAATTGTTTCAAGAGGTCCCGAGGACTGAAGCTTTCTTT. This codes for CASSKLFQEVPRTEAFF.

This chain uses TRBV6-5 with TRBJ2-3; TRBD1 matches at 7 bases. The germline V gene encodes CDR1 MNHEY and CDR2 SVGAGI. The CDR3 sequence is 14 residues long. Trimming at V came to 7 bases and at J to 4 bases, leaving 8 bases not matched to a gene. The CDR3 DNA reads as TGTGCCAGCACCGACCCGACAGGGTCAGATACGCAGTATTTT. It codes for CASTDPTGSDTQYF.

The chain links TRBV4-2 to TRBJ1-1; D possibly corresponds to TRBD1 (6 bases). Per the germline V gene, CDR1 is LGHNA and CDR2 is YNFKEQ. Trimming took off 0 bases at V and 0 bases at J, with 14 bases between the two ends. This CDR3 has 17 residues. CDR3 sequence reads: CASSQDTGQPMNTEAFF. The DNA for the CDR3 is TGTGCCAGCAGCCAAGACACCGGACAGCCCATGAACACTGAAGCTTTCTTT.

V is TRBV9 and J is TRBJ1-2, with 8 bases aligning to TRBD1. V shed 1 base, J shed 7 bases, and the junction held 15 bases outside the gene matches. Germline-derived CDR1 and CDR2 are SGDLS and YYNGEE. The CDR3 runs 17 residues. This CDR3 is CASSVYDRGHLTGGYTF. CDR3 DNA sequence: TGTGCCAGCAGCGTATACGACAGGGGACACCTTACGGGTGGCTACACCTTC.

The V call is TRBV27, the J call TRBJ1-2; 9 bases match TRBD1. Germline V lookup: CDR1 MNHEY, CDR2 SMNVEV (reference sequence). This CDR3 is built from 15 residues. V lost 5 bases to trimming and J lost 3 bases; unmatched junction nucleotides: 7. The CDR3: CASSMRQGGDYGYTF. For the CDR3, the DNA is TGTGCCAGCAGTATGAGACAGGGGGGTGACTATGGCTACACCTTC.

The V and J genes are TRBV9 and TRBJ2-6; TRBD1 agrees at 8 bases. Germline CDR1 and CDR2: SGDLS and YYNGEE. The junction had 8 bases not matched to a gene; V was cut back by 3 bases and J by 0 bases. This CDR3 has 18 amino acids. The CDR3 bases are TGTGCCAGCAGCGGACGACAGGGGCCCCGCTCTGGGGCCAACGTCCTGACTTTC. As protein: CASSGRQGPRSGANVLTF. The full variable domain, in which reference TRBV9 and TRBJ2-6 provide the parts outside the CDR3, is DSGVTQTPKHLITATGQRVTLRCSPRSGDLSVYWYQQSLDQGLQFLIQYYNGEERAKGNILERFSAQQFPDLHSELNLSSLELGDSALYFCASSGRQGPRSGANVLTFGAGSRLTVL.

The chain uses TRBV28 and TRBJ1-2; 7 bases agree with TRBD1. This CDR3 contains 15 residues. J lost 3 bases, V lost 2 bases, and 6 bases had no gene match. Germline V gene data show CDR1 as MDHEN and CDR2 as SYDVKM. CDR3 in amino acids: CASSLRGGGDYGYTF. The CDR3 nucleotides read TGTGCCAGCAGTTTAAGAGGAGGGGGCGACTATGGCTACACCTTC.

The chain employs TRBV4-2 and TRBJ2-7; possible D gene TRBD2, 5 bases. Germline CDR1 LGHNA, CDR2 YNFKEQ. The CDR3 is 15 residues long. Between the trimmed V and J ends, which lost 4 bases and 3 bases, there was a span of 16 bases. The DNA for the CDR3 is TGTGCCAGCAGCCCAACGGGGAACGCGGACTACGAGCAGTACTTC. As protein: CASSPTGNADYEQYF.